Below are 16 T cell receptor beta chains sequenced from a single sample in a study of cytomegalovirus exposure and HLA in healthy donors. Produced via immunoSEQ multiplex PCR; TCRdb's table is partial and in-frame only. This sample has nearly 200,000 clones, with roughly 82% found just once. The specimen sequenced was PBMCs. Receptors were obtained from a woman aged 25 to 39 in good health and CMV-seropositive.

The chain recombines TRBV15 with TRBJ2-7; D may be TRBD2 (5 bases). V was clipped by 5 bases and J by 6 bases, with 14 bases between them. Germline loops: CDR1 LNHNV, CDR2 YYDKDF (reference sequence). The CDR3 extends over 13 amino acids. Written as DNA, the CDR3 is TGTGCCACCAGCCGGGATATGTCTGTCGAGCAGTACTTC. Protein: CATSRDMSVEQYF.

The chain links TRBV20-1 to TRBJ2-7, with D unresolved. The CDR3 is 11 amino acids. V lost 8 bases and J 4 bases, leaving 12 bases between the germline ends. CDR1 and CDR2 from the germline V gene are DFQATT and SNEGSKA (reference sequence). CDR3 sequence reads: CSSRLNYEQYF. CDR3 in DNA: TGCAGTTCCCGACTGAATTACGAGCAGTACTTC.

CDR3 residues: CATSSPPGSYTEAFF. CDR3 in DNA: TGTGCCACCAGCAGCCCGCCGGGTAGTTACACTGAAGCTTTCTTT. The J gene is TRBJ1-1, the V gene TRBV15; D is unclear. The V end lost 3 bases, the J end lost 3 bases, and 14 bases lay between the germline ends. There are 15 residues in the CDR3. The germline V gene has CDR1 LNHNV and CDR2 YYDKDF (reference sequence).

The chain links TRBV25-1 to TRBJ2-2; D possibly corresponds to TRBD1 (6 bases). Germline V gene lookup returns CDR1 MGHDK and CDR2 SYGVNS. V dropped 6 bases and J dropped 4 bases, with 18 bases sitting between them. The CDR3 spans 16 residues. CDR3 loop: CASSSTEGGVTGELFF. CDR3 DNA: TGTGCCAGCAGCTCAACAGAAGGGGGAGTCACCGGGGAGCTGTTTTTT.

DNA of the CDR3: TGTGCCAGCAGCTTAGAACTAGCCCTATACAATGAGCAGTTCTTC. This translates into CASSLELALYNEQFF. The rearrangement joins TRBV11-2 to TRBJ2-1; D might be TRBD2 (6 bases). CDR1 and CDR2 (germline): SGHAT, FQNNGV. V lost 0 bases, J lost 4 bases, and 10 bases lay in between. CDR3 size: 15 residues.

This clone was seen a handful of times. V gene TRBV7-2 combines with J gene TRBJ2-5; TRBD1 matches 8 bases. CDR1 and CDR2 (germline): SGHTA, FQGNSA. CDR3 length: 15 amino acids. The junction had 7 bases not matched to a gene; V was cut back by 5 bases and J by 2 bases. This chain's CDR3 is CASSRGTGRQETQYF. The CDR3 DNA is TGTGCCAGCAGCCGTGGGACAGGACGACAAGAGACCCAGTACTTC.

V and J are TRBV5-1 and TRBJ1-2; 7 nucleotides agree with TRBD1. The V gene's germline CDR1 is SGHRS and CDR2 YFSETQ. The CDR3 is made up of 15 amino acids. J gave up 8 bases and V 2 bases, and 12 bases lay outside the gene matches. The CDR3 sequence: CASSLLDRASDGYTF. In DNA, the CDR3 is TGCGCCAGCAGCTTATTAGACAGGGCGTCAGACGGCTACACCTTC.

The chain carries TRBV6-6 and TRBJ2-5, with 9 positions matching TRBD1. The CDR3 is 13 residues long. V was clipped by 5 bases and J by 2 bases; unmatched bases: 0. Germline CDR1 and CDR2: MNHNY and SVGAGI (reference sequence). The CDR3 DNA is TGTGCCAGCAGTGGACAGGGGCAAGAGACCCAGTACTTC. Its translation is CASSGQGQETQYF.

This clone was recorded only once. This CDR3 is CASSSEDRGLVEQYF. The CDR3 nucleotides read TGCGCCAGCAGCTCCGAGGACAGGGGATTGGTGGAGCAGTACTTC. The chain recombines TRBV5-1 with TRBJ2-7; 9 bases map to TRBD1. Trimming took 3 bases from V and 7 from J; bases not matched to a gene: 11. The CDR3 is 15 amino acids. Germline values: CDR1 SGHRS, CDR2 YFSETQ.

J is TRBJ1-2 and V is TRBV28; possibly TRBD1 for D (5 bases). The CDR3 extends over 13 amino acids. Per the germline V gene, CDR1 is MDHEN and CDR2 is SYDVKM. Trimming cost V 8 bases and J 7 bases, with 17 bases left between them. The CDR3 loop is CASEAGSIRGYTF. In nucleotides, the CDR3 is TGTGCCAGCGAGGCAGGGTCTATTCGTGGCTACACCTTC.

A single count supports this clone. The chain combines TRBV7-9 with TRBJ2-3, with D possibly being TRBD2 (5 bases). Germline V lookup: CDR1 SEHNR, CDR2 FQNEAQ (reference sequence). The V end lost 4 bases, the J end lost 6 bases, and 11 bases lay between the germline ends. The CDR3 loop spans 13 amino acids. The CDR3 spells CASSSSAGDTQYF. The CDR3 DNA is TGTGCCAGCAGCTCCTCGGCGGGCGATACGCAGTATTTT.

This sequence joins TRBV7-9 and TRBJ2-1; a possible D gene is TRBD2 (6 bases). This CDR3 spans 18 amino acids. Germline lookup yields CDR1 SEHNR and CDR2 FQNEAQ (reference sequence). V was cut by 6 bases and J by 0 bases, with 21 bases left in between. The CDR3 nucleotides read TGTGCCAGCAGAACGATGGGACTCTCCACCATCTCCTACAATGAGCAGTTCTTC. It encodes CASRTMGLSTISYNEQFF.

The gene calls are TRBV21-1 and TRBJ2-2; TRBD2 is the table's D call, not checked against the DNA. TRBV21-1 is classified as a pseudogene. The CDR3 consists of 14 residues. The DNA of the CDR3 is TGTGCCAGCAGCAAAGGTCTAACCTCCGGGGAGCTGTTTTTT. The encoded protein is CASSKGLTSGELFF.

This chain links TRBV29-1 with TRBJ2-3; TRBD1 agrees at 9 bases. The junction had 5 bases not matched to a gene; V was cut back by 4 bases and J by 0 bases. This CDR3 has 15 residues. Per the germline V gene, CDR1 is SQVTM and CDR2 is ANQGSEA. The CDR3, as DNA: TGCAGCGTTGCCGGGACAGGGTCTAGCACAGATACGCAGTATTTT. This encodes CSVAGTGSSTDTQYF.

The gene calls are TRBV27 and TRBJ2-1; 13 nucleotides agree with TRBD2. V shed 5 bases and J 0 bases; nucleotides not matched to a gene: 4. The CDR3 consists of 17 residues. Germline loops: CDR1 MNHEY, CDR2 SMNVEV (reference sequence). This CDR3 is CASSGLAGVASYNEQFF. The CDR3 coding sequence is TGTGCCAGCAGTGGACTAGCGGGAGTCGCCTCCTACAATGAGCAGTTCTTC.

This chain joins TRBV4-1 and TRBJ2-7, with 7 bases identical to TRBD1. The CDR3 totals 15 residues. Germline lookup yields CDR1 MGHRA and CDR2 YSYEKL. J was trimmed by 0 bases and V by 4 bases; bases with no gene match: 6. The CDR3 nucleotides are TGCGCCAGCAGCCGGGGGACAGAGATCTCCTACGAGCAGTACTTC. It is translated as CASSRGTEISYEQYF.